A single sample is the source of the 6 T cell receptor beta chains below, sequenced in a study of shared clonotypes between healthy human individuals. Profiled with immunoSEQ multiplex PCR; TCRdb holds only in-frame clones, not every one. The data contain about 92,000 clones, roughly 50% of them singletons. Sequencing was done on a sample of PBMCs. The receptors were sampled from a woman aged 40-49 years in good health. Some clones in this sample may be carry-over from other donors' samples.

The table lists this clone with many counts. The rearrangement uses TRBV7-3 and TRBJ2-1, with 7 bases lining up with TRBD2. Germline-derived CDR1 and CDR2 are SGHTA and FQGTGA. The V segment lost 5 bases and the J segment 6 bases; nucleotides outside the gene matches: 7. The CDR3 is 14 residues long. CDR3 protein: CASSDGLVGNEQFF. CDR3 nucleotide sequence: TGTGCCAGCAGCGATGGACTAGTTGGCAATGAGCAGTTCTTC.

V gene TRBV21-1 combines with J gene TRBJ2-7. TRBV21-1 is a pseudogene. This CDR3 contains 11 residues. The CDR3 nucleotides read TGTGCCAGCTGCCTGCCCGACGAGCAGTACTTC. Its protein is CASCLPDEQYF.

The chain recombines TRBV29-1 with TRBJ1-2, with D unclear. Between the trimmed V and J ends, which lost 3 bases and 4 bases, there was a span of 15 bases. Germline V gives CDR1 SQVTM, CDR2 ANQGSEA. This CDR3 comprises 14 residues. The CDR3 DNA reads TGCAGCGTTGATTTTTCGGGCGACGGCTATGGCTACACCTTC. Its translation is CSVDFSGDGYGYTF.

This clone has a single count. The chain has TRBV9 and TRBJ2-5; D uncertain. The CDR3 covers 13 residues. Trimming removed 0 bases from V and 5 bases from J, with 8 bases in between. Germline CDR1 SGDLS, CDR2 YYNGEE. In nucleotides, the CDR3 is TGTGCCAGCAGCGTAGACTTCAGGGAGACCCAGTACTTC. Amino acids: CASSVDFRETQYF.

J is TRBJ1-4 and V is TRBV6-5, with D possibly TRBD1 on 6 matching bases. The CDR3 runs 15 residues. Germline V gene lookup returns CDR1 MNHEY and CDR2 SVGAGI. Trimming cost V 6 bases and J 8 bases, with 19 bases left between them. CDR3 nucleotide sequence: TGTGCCAGCAGCCGTAACAGGGAATTGGGGGAAAAACTGTTTTTT. It codes for CASSRNRELGEKLFF.

The chain is built from TRBV5-1 and TRBJ2-2; a weak D match, TRBD2 (6 bases). Germline CDR1 is SGHRS and CDR2 is YFSETQ. The CDR3 spans 15 residues. Trimming cost V 0 bases and J 5 bases, with 11 bases left between them. The CDR3 spells CASSLAEGLTGELFF. The CDR3 bases are TGCGCCAGCAGCTTGGCGGAGGGGCTAACCGGGGAGCTGTTTTTT.